The rows below give T cell receptor beta chains drawn from one sample of a study of blood T cell repertoires in COVID-19. The table came from immunoSEQ multiplex PCR; TCRdb's copy has only in-frame clones and leaves some out. The profile shows about 55,000 clones, around nine tenths of them singletons. Specimen: peripheral blood. Receptor source: a man between 60 and 75 years old with active COVID-19. The CDR3 runs from the conserved cysteine through the conserved F or W. A D gene is named only where the DNA matches it firmly. The size of a clone is reported for some rows only, either as once, few or many, or as a class for expanded clones.

cdr3_nt cdr3_aa j_call clone_size d_call v_call
TGTGCCAGCAGCCAAGCCCGGACTAGCGGGAGCTCCTACGAGCAGTACTTC CASSQARTSGSSYEQYF TRBJ2-7 . TRBD2 TRBV14
TGTGCCAGCTCCTCTCTCGGCGGAATTGGTCAGCCCCAGCATTTT CASSSLGGIGQPQHF TRBJ1-5 . . TRBV6-5
TGTGCCAGCAGCTCTGGACAGGGACTAGCCAAAAACATTCAGTACTTC CASSSGQGLAKNIQYF TRBJ2-4 . TRBD1 TRBV11-2
TGTGCCAGCAGTTACTTCTCCGGACTAGCGCAAGAGACCCAGTACTTC CASSYFSGLAQETQYF TRBJ2-5 few TRBD2 TRBV6-5
TGTGCCAGCAGCCGTCCCGGGACAGGGTTCACTAATGAAAAACTGTTTTTT CASSRPGTGFTNEKLFF TRBJ1-4 . TRBD1 TRBV4-2
TGTGCCAGCAGGACCGGGACAGAACTCTACGAGCAGTACTTC CASRTGTELYEQYF TRBJ2-7 . TRBD1 TRBV6-6
TGTGCCAGCAGTGGTTCCAGGGTTGGTGAGCAGTTCTTC CASSGSRVGEQFF TRBJ2-1 . . TRBV25-1
TGCGCCAGCAGCTTGGCACCAAGCCCTCGGAATGAAAAACTGTTTTTT CASSLAPSPRNEKLFF TRBJ1-4 . . TRBV5-1
TGTGCCAGCAGAGTACCGGGACTAGGATACACAGATACGCAGTATTTT CASRVPGLGYTDTQYF TRBJ2-3 . TRBD2 TRBV2
TGTGCCAGCAGTTACTCGCCACAGGTCTCTGGAAACACCATATATTTT CASSYSPQVSGNTIYF TRBJ1-3 . . TRBV6-5
TGTGCCAGCAGTGATACAGGGGGTACCTACAATGAGCAGTTCTTC CASSDTGGTYNEQFF TRBJ2-1 . TRBD1 TRBV2
TGTGCCAGCGAAACCTTGCGGGATGGCGGGAAGGGCTACACCTTC CASETLRDGGKGYTF TRBJ1-2 . . TRBV6-6
TGTGCCAGCTCACCGCCCAGCGGGAGCCTCTCCTACGAGCAGTACTTC CASSPPSGSLSYEQYF TRBJ2-7 . TRBD2 TRBV18
TGTGCCAGCAGCGCCGACAGGGGCCAAGCAACTAATGAAAAACTGTTTTTT CASSADRGQATNEKLFF TRBJ1-4 . TRBD1 TRBV9
TGTGCCAGCAGTCGGTCGGCAGGGGAGCAGTACTTC CASSRSAGEQYF TRBJ2-7 few . TRBV12-3/TRBV12-4
TGTGCCAGCAGCCAAGAGTGGACTAGCGGGAGTGTACAAGAGACCCAGTACTTC CASSQEWTSGSVQETQYF TRBJ2-5 few TRBD2 TRBV4-2
TGTGCCAGCAGCTTAGGGGCGGGAGGGAGGAATGAGCAGTTCTTC CASSLGAGGRNEQFF TRBJ2-1 . TRBD2 TRBV7-2
TGTGCCAGCAGCCTTCCGGGACTAGCGGGAAGAGAGCAGTACTTC CASSLPGLAGREQYF TRBJ2-7 . TRBD2 TRBV11-2
TGCAGCGTTGCCCCCCCGCCGGGGAACACTGAAGCTTTCTTT CSVAPPPGNTEAFF TRBJ1-1 . . TRBV29-1
TGCGCCAGTCCGAATGAGCAGTTCTTC CASPNEQFF TRBJ2-1 once . TRBV5-1
TGTGCCAGCAGCTTAGGAAGGGGCACTGAAGCTTTCTTT CASSLGRGTEAFF TRBJ1-1 . . TRBV11-3
TGTGCCAGCAGCCCGGGGAGGGCCACAGATACGCAGTATTTT CASSPGRATDTQYF TRBJ2-3 . TRBD2 TRBV7-9
TGCGCCAGCAGTCGACAGGGATCGACTGAAGCTTTCTTT CASSRQGSTEAFF TRBJ1-1 . TRBD1 TRBV10-1
TGTGCCAGCAGCCAAGTGGCCAGCTATGGCTACACCTTC CASSQVASYGYTF TRBJ1-2 few . TRBV14
TGCGCCAGCAGCCAAGTCCCGGGACAGGGGGCGAACACTGAAGCTTTCTTT CASSQVPGQGANTEAFF TRBJ1-1 . TRBD1 TRBV4-1
TGTGCCAGCAGCTTAAGATCAGCGGTACAGGGAGACACCGGGGAGCTGTTTTTT CASSLRSAVQGDTGELFF TRBJ2-2 once . TRBV7-7
TGTGCCAGCAGCTTAGAACTAGCGGGGGGTGAGCAGTTCTTC CASSLELAGGEQFF TRBJ2-1 once TRBD2 TRBV7-7
TGTGCCAGCAGCTTAGATTTGGGGCGGGGAGCCTACGAGCAGTACTTC CASSLDLGRGAYEQYF TRBJ2-7 . . TRBV11-2
TGCAGCGTTGAAGGGTGGGTAGCGGGAGTCCGGCACAATGAGCAGTTCTTC CSVEGWVAGVRHNEQFF TRBJ2-1 . TRBD2 TRBV29-1
TGCGCCAGCAGCTTGTACAGAGGGCCAGAGACCCAGTACTTC CASSLYRGPETQYF TRBJ2-5 . . TRBV5-1
TGTGCCAGCAGCGCCGGACTAGCGGGATTCAATGAGCAGTTCTTC CASSAGLAGFNEQFF TRBJ2-1 . TRBD2 TRBV9
TGTGCCAGCAGCTTAACCGGGAGTGGGAATGAGCAGTTCTTC CASSLTGSGNEQFF TRBJ2-1 . . TRBV7-3
TGTGCCAGTAGTATAGACCTACCGGGACAGGGTTCAGATACGCAGTATTTT CASSIDLPGQGSDTQYF TRBJ2-3 . TRBD1 TRBV19
TGCGCCAGCAGCCAGAAAGAGGGAGAAACGACCCGCACAGATACGCAGTATTTT CASSQKEGETTRTDTQYF TRBJ2-3 . . TRBV4-1
TGCGCCAGCAGCCAAATGAGGGGGGGATCACTGAACACTGAAGCTTTCTTT CASSQMRGGSLNTEAFF TRBJ1-1 . . TRBV4-1
TGTGCCAGTAGTATTTCCCCCGCACTCAACTATGGCTACACCTTC CASSISPALNYGYTF TRBJ1-2 . . TRBV19
TGTGCCAGTAGTCTTACTAGCGGGAGCCGAAATGAGCAGTTCTTC CASSLTSGSRNEQFF TRBJ2-1 . TRBD2 TRBV19
TGTGCCAGCAGCCGATACACAGACCATCGGGAGACCCAGTACTTC CASSRYTDHRETQYF TRBJ2-5 few . TRBV5-4
TGTGCCAGCAGCCGGGACAATGGAGAAAAACTGTTTTTT CASSRDNGEKLFF TRBJ1-4 . . TRBV11-2
TGTGCCAGCTATGGGACTGTAAAATCTGGAAACACCATATATTTT CASYGTVKSGNTIYF TRBJ1-3 . . TRBV6-6
TGTGCCAGCAGCCCAAGGGACAGGGGCATCTACGAGCAGTACTTC CASSPRDRGIYEQYF TRBJ2-7 . TRBD1 TRBV13
TGTGCCAGCAGCTTAACCGGGACACTCTACGAGCAGTACTTC CASSLTGTLYEQYF TRBJ2-7 . . TRBV7-8
TGTGCCAGCAGCTTAAACCCTCAACTAGCGGGGAGCTCCTACAATGAGCAGTTCTTC CASSLNPQLAGSSYNEQFF TRBJ2-1 . TRBD2 TRBV7-3
TGTGCCAGCAGCCATCGCCCGGCTGCGGGGCCATCCTACGAGCAGTACTTC CASSHRPAAGPSYEQYF TRBJ2-7 . . TRBV3-1/TRBV3-2